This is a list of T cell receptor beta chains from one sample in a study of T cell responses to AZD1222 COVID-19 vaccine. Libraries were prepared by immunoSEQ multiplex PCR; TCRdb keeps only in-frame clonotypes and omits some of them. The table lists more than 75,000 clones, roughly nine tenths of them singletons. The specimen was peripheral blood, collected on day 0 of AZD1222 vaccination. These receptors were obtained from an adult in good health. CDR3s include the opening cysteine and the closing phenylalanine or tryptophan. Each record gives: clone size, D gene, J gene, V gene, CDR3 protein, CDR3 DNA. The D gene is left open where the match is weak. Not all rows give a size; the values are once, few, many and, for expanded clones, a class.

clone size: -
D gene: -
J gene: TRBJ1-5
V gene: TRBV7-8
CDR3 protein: CASSLGRNSNQPQHF
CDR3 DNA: TGTGCCAGCAGCTTAGGACGGAATAGCAATCAGCCCCAGCATTTT

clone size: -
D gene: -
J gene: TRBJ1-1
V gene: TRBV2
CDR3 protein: CASRVGQWYTEAFF
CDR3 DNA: TGTGCCAGCAGGGTTGGACAGTGGTACACTGAAGCTTTCTTT

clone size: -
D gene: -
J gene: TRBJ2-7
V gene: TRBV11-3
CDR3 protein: CASSLEVRGGLSYEQYF
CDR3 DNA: TGTGCCAGCAGCTTAGAAGTCAGGGGGGGGCTCTCCTACGAGCAGTACTTC

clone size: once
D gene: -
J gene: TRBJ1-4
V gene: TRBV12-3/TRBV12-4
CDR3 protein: CASSPPSPLKLFF
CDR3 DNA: TGTGCCAGCAGTCCCCCTTCTCCATTAAAACTGTTTTTT

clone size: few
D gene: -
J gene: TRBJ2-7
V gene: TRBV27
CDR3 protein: CASSPQKGGGKSYEQYF
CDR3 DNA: TGTGCCAGCAGCCCCCAAAAAGGCGGGGGCAAATCCTACGAGCAGTACTTC

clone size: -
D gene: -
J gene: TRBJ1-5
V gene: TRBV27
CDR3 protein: CASSFRGPDQPQHF
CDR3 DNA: TGTGCCAGCAGTTTTAGGGGTCCAGATCAGCCCCAGCATTTT

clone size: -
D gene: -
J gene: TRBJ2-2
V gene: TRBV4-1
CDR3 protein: CASSQEATDGELFF
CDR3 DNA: TGCGCCAGCAGCCAAGAGGCAACGGACGGGGAGCTGTTTTTT

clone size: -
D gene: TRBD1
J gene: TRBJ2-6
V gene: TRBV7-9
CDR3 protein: CTPGQGTTGANVLTF
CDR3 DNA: TGTACCCCGGGACAGGGGACGACTGGGGCCAACGTCCTGACTTTC

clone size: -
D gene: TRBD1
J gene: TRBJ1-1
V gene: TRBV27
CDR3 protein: CASSLGPGQRNTEAFF
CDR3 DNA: TGTGCCAGCAGTTTGGGGCCGGGACAGAGAAACACTGAAGCTTTCTTT

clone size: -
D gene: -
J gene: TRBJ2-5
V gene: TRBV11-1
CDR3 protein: CASSLALEETQYF
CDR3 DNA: TGTGCCAGCAGCTTAGCCCTAGAAGAGACCCAGTACTTC

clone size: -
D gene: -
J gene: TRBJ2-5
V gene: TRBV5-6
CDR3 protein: CASSLGGDETQYF
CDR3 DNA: TGTGCCAGCAGCTTGGGGGGAGATGAGACCCAGTACTTC

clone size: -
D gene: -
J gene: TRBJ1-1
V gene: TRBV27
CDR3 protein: CASSPMTGRCTEAFF
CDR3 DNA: TGTGCCAGCAGTCCCATGACAGGTAGGTGCACTGAAGCTTTCTTT

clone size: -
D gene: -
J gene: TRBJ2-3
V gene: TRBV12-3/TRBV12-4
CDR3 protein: CASSRGTDTQYF
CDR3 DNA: TGTGCCAGCAGTCGAGGCACAGATACGCAGTATTTT

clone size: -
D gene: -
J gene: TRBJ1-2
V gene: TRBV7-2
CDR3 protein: CASSPGRDGGGYTF
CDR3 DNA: TGTGCCAGCAGCCCAGGTCGAGATGGGGGAGGCTACACCTTC

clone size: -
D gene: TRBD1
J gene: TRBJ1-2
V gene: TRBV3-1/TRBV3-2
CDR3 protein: CASSQGQGGWNGYTF
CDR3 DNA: TGTGCCAGCAGCCAAGGACAGGGAGGATGGAATGGCTACACCTTC

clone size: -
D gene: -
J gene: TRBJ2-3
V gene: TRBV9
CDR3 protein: CASSGGGRGDTQYF
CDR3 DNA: TGTGCCAGCAGCGGGGGGGGCCGTGGAGATACGCAGTATTTT

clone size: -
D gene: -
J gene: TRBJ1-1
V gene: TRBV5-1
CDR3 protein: CASSLTENTEAFF
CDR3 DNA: TGCGCCAGCAGCTTGACAGAGAACACTGAAGCTTTCTTT

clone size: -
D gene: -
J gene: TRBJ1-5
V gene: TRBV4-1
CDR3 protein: CASSQDIEANQPQHF
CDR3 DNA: TGCGCCAGCAGCCAAGATATTGAGGCGAATCAGCCCCAGCATTTT

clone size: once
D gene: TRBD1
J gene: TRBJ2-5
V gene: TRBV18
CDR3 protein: CASSPDREFQETQYF
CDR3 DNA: TGTGCCAGCTCACCGGACAGGGAATTTCAAGAGACCCAGTACTTC

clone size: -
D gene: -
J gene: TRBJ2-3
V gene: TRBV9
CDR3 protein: CASSVNSFTDTQYF
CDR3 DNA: TGTGCCAGCAGCGTAAACAGCTTCACAGATACGCAGTATTTT

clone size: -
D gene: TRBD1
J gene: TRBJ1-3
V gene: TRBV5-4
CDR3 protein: CASSPRTGRGNTIYF
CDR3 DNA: TGTGCCAGCAGCCCACGGACAGGGCGAGGAAACACCATATATTTT

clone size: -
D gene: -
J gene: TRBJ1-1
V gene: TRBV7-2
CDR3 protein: CASSAREFTEAFF
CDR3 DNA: TGTGCCAGCAGCGCCAGGGAGTTCACTGAAGCTTTCTTT

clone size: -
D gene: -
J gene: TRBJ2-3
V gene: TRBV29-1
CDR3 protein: CSVEWGGRYTQYF
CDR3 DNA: TGCAGCGTTGAATGGGGGGGCCGATATACGCAGTATTTT